This T cell receptor (beta chain) emerged from a study of cytomegalovirus exposure and HLA in healthy donors. General study results and limits: As was reported, the classifier diagnosed cytomegalovirus status with high specificity and sensitivity. As immune exposure information, only CMV serostatus was available.

This clone was observed a few times. What it recognizes is unknown. It was with 60 Vbeta and 13 Jbeta primers that the PCR ran. Sequencing used immunoSEQ multiplex PCR; TCRdb keeps in-frame clones, though not all of them. The repertoire holds some 120,000 clones, with roughly 74% as singletons. Germline V lookup: CDR1 SGDLS, CDR2 YYNGEE. The CDR3 is made up of 15 amino acids. V shed 6 bases and J 5 bases; nucleotides not matched to a gene: 8. The sequence derives from a man aged 40-49 years in good health and CMV-seropositive. This chain joins TRBV9 and TRBJ2-2, with 9 bases lining up with TRBD2. Source material: PBMCs. CDR3: CASTRGRDRTGELFF. The DNA of the CDR3 is TGTGCCAGCACCCGCGGGAGGGATCGGACCGGGGAGCTGTTTTTT.